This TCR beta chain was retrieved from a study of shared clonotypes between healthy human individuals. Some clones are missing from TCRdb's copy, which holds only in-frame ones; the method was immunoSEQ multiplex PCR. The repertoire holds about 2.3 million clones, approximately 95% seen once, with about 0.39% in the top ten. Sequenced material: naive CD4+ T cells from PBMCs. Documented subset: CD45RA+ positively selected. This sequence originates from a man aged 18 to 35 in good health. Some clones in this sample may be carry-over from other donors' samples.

The CDR3 reads CASSLEAGSYTEAFF. CDR3 nucleotide sequence: TGTGCCAGCAGTTTAGAGGCAGGGTCGTACACTGAAGCTTTCTTT. The rearrangement links TRBV28 to TRBJ1-1; D might be TRBD1 (5 bases). CDR1 and CDR2 (germline): MDHEN, SYDVKM. The CDR3 runs to 15 residues. The V end was cut by 2 bases, the J end by 3 bases, with 13 bases between.